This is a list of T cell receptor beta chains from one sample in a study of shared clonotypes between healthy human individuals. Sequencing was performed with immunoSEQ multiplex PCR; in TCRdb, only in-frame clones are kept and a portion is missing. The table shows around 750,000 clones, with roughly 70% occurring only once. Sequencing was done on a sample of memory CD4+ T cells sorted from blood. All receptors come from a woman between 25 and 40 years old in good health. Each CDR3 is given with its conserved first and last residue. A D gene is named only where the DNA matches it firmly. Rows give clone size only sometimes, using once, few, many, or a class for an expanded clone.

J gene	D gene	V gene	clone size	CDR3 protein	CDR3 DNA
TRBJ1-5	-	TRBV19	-	CASSQGGQPQHF	TGTGCCAGTAGTCAAGGTGGACAGCCCCAGCATTTT
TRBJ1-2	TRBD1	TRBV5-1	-	CASSLGDRGRNGYTF	TGCGCCAGCAGCTTGGGAGACAGGGGGCGGAATGGCTACACCTTC
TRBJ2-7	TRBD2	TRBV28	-	CASSLSSGSYEQYF	TGTGCCAGCAGTTTATCTAGCGGGAGCTACGAGCAGTACTTC
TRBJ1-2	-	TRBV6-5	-	CASTKQYGYTF	TGTGCCAGCACCAAACAGTATGGCTACACCTTC
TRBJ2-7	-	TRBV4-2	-	CASSQDGRSNYEQYF	TGTGCCAGCAGCCAAGATGGCAGGTCAAACTACGAGCAGTACTTC
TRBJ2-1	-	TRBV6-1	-	CASSVDSRSSYNEQFF	TGTGCCAGCAGTGTCGATAGCAGGAGCTCCTACAATGAGCAGTTCTTC
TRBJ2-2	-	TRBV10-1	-	CASSSGKNTGELFF	TGCGCCAGCAGCTCCGGGAAAAACACCGGGGAGCTGTTTTTT
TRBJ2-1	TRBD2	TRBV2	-	CASSVAGYRNEQFF	TGTGCCAGCAGTGTAGCGGGATATAGGAATGAGCAGTTCTTC
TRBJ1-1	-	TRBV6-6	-	CASSYSRRMNTEAFF	TGTGCCAGCAGTTACTCGAGGAGGATGAACACTGAAGCTTTCTTT
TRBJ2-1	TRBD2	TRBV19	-	CASSRRLAGGGNEQFF	TGTGCCAGTAGCCGTAGACTAGCGGGAGGTGGCAATGAGCAGTTCTTC
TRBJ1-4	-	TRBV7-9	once	CASSPARGTGNEKLFF	TGTGCCAGCAGCCCGGCGAGGGGGACGGGTAATGAAAAACTGTTTTTT
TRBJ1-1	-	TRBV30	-	CAWNLLSGEAFF	TGTGCCTGGAACCTCCTATCGGGTGAAGCTTTCTTT
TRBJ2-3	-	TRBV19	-	CASQLATRTDTQYF	TGTGCCAGTCAGTTAGCGACACGCACAGATACGCAGTATTTT
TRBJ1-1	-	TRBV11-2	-	CASSLEGGGAEAFF	TGTGCCAGCAGCTTGGAGGGAGGGGGAGCTGAAGCTTTCTTT
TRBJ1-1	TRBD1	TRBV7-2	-	CASSLVMGQQAFF	TGTGCCAGCAGCTTAGTCATGGGACAGCAAGCTTTCTTT
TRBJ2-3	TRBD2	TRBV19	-	CASTVSGSRKDTQYF	TGTGCCAGTACCGTCAGCGGGAGTCGGAAAGATACGCAGTATTTT
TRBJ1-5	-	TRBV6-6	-	CASSPSGNVQPQHF	TGTGCCAGCAGCCCATCGGGGAACGTTCAGCCCCAGCATTTT
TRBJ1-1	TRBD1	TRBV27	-	CASSLFGTGGNTEAFF	TGTGCCAGCAGTTTATTTGGGACAGGTGGAAACACTGAAGCTTTCTTT